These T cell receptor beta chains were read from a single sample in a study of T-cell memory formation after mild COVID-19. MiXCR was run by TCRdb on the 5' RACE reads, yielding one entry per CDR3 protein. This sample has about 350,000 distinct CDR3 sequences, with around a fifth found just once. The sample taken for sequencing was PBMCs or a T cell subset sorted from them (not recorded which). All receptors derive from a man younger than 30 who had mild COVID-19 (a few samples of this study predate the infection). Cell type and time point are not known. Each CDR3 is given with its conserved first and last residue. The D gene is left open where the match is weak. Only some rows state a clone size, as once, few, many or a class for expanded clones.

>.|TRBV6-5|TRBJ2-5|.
TGTGCCAGCAGTTACGTAGGGCATCGGGAGACCCAGTACTTC
CASSYVGHRETQYF
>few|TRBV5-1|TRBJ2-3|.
TGCGCCAGCAGCCAGATGGATGGAGATACGCAGTATTTT
CASSQMDGDTQYF
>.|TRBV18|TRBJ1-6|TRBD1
TGTGCCAGCTCACCCGGACAGGGTTCCTATAATTCACCCCTCCACTTT
CASSPGQGSYNSPLHF
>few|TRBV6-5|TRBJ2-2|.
TGTGCCAGCAGTTACTCGGACAGCTACACCGGGGAGCTGTTTTTT
CASSYSDSYTGELFF
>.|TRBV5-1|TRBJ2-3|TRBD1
TGCGCCAGCAGCGCGGGACAGGGGTCGAAAGATACGCAGTATTTT
CASSAGQGSKDTQYF
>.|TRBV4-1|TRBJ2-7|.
TGCGCCAGCAGCCAAGAAGGACAGGAGCAGTACTTC
CASSQEGQEQYF
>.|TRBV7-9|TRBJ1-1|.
TGTGCCAGCAGGCACAGGGTGGACACTGAAGCTTTCTTT
CASRHRVDTEAFF
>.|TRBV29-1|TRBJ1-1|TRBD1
TGCAGCGTCCGACAGGGTGTGAACACTGAAGCTTTCTTT
CSVRQGVNTEAFF
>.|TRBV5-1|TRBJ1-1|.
TGCGCCACCAGAGGAGGGTCGGGGAACACTGAAGCTTTCTTT
CATRGGSGNTEAFF
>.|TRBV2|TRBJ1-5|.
TGTGCCAGCACGGAGGTGGGGATCGGGGGACAGCCCCAGCATTTT
CASTEVGIGGQPQHF
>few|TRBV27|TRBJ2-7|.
TGTGCCAGCAGTTTTAATGTGGCAGGAGACTACGAGCAGTACTTC
CASSFNVAGDYEQYF
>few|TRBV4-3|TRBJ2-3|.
TGCGCCAGCAGCCAAGAGGAAGGGTCCCGGCGTTATTTT
CASSQEEGSRRYF
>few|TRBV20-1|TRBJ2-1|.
TGCAGTGCAAAGTACAATGAGCAGTTCTTC
CSAKYNEQFF
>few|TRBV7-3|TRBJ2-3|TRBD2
TGTGCCAGCAGCCCGGGGGGGACTATGGCAGATACGCAGTATTTT
CASSPGGTMADTQYF
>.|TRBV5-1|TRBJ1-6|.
TGCGCCAGCAGCTTGGACAGGCCACGATATAATTCACCCCTCCACTTT
CASSLDRPRYNSPLHF
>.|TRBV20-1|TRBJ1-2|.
TGCAGTGCTAGAGAGAGGGGCAGCCTCTATGGCTACACCTTC
CSARERGSLYGYTF
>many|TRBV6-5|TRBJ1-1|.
TGTGCCAGCAGTTACAGGAGTCGACGGACTGAAGCTTTCTTT
CASSYRSRRTEAFF
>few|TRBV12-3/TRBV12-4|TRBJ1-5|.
TGTGCCAGCAGGACTAACACAGGGCGAGGGAATCAGCCCCAGCATTTT
CASRTNTGRGNQPQHF
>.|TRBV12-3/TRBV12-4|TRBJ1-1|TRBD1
TGTGCCAGCAGTTTTAGGACAGGGGGGAACACTGAAGCTTTCTTT
CASSFRTGGNTEAFF
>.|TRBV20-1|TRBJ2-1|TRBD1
TGCAGTGCTAGAGATGGGACAGGGAAGGTAGGGTTCTTC
CSARDGTGKVGFF
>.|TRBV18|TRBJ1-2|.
TGTGCCAGCTCACCCCGGACGTCGGATGGCTACACCTTC
CASSPRTSDGYTF
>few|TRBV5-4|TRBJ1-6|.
TGTGCCAGCAGCATCCTCGAGGTGTGGAGTTCACCCCTCCACTTT
CASSILEVWSSPLHF
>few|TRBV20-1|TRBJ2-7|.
TGCAGTGCTAGCGGCCCCACCTACGAGCAGTACTTC
CSASGPTYEQYF
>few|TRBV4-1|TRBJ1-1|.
TGCGCCAGCAGCCAAGCCCAAAGTCTTGGCACTGAAGCTTTCTTT
CASSQAQSLGTEAFF
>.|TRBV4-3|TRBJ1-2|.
TGCGCCAGCAGCCAGTCGCGTGGGTATGGCTACACCTTC
CASSQSRGYGYTF
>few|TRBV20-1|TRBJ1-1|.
TGCAGTGCTAGATCGGCAGGGGCTGAAAACACTGAAGCTTTCTTT
CSARSAGAENTEAFF
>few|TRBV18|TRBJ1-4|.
TGTGCCAGCTCACCAGGGTTTAATGAAAAACTGTTTTTT
CASSPGFNEKLFF
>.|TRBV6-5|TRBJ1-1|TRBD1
TGTGCCAGCAGTTATTCGTTACAGGGGGAAGTTTTCTTT
CASSYSLQGEVFF
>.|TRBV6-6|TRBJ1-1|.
TGTGCCAGCACCCCAGAACGGTACGGGGTAGCTTTCTTT
CASTPERYGVAFF
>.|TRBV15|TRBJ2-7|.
TGTGCCACCAGCCAGGACAGAGGGGGCTACGAGCAGTACTTC
CATSQDRGGYEQYF
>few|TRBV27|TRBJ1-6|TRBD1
TGTGCCAGCAGGCCTACAGGGGTCCCTTCACCCCTCCACTTT
CASRPTGVPSPLHF
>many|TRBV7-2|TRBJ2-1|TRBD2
TGTGCCAGCAGCGCCGACCGACTAGCGGGGGGAAGGGAGCAGTTCTTC
CASSADRLAGGREQFF
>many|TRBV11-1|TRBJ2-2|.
TGTGCCAGCAGCCCCGGGACTGGTAACACCGGGGAGCTGTTTTTT
CASSPGTGNTGELFF
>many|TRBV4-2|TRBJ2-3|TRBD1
TGTGCCAGCAGCCAAGGGACAGGGGGCGCAGATACGCAGTATTTT
CASSQGTGGADTQYF
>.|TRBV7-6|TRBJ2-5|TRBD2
TGTGCCAGCAGCTCGACGGGGGGGCCTGGGACCCAGTACTTC
CASSSTGGPGTQYF
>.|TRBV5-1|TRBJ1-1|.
TGCGCCAGCAGCTTGGAAGGTTTCAAGAACACTGAAGCTTTCTTT
CASSLEGFKNTEAFF
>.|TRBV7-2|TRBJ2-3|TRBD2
TGTGCCAGCAGATCGACTAGCGGATTCACAGATACGCAGTATTTT
CASRSTSGFTDTQYF
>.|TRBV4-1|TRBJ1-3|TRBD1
TGCGCCAGCAGCCAGATACAGGGGGCCAGCTCTGGAAACACCATATATTTT
CASSQIQGASSGNTIYF
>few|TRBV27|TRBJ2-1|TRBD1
TGTGCCAGCAGTTCCCGGGACAGGGGGCTGAATGAGCAGTTCTTC
CASSSRDRGLNEQFF
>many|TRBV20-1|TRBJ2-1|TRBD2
TGCAGTGCTAGAGATGGACTAGCTAATGAGCAGTTCTTC
CSARDGLANEQFF
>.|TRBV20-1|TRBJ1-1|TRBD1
TGCAGTGCTAGGACCACAGGGGCGAACACTGAAGCTTTCTTT
CSARTTGANTEAFF
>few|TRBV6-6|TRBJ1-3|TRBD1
TGTGCCAGCAGTAGGCCTCGGTGGCAGGGGGCGGACACCATATATTTT
CASSRPRWQGADTIYF
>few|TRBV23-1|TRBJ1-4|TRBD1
TGCGCCAGCAGTCAATCCGTTCGACAGGGGCCAAATGAAAAACTGTTTTTT
CASSQSVRQGPNEKLFF
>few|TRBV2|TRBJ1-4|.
TGTGCCAGCAGTGACAGTTTGCCAACTAATGAAAAACTGTTTTTT
CASSDSLPTNEKLFF
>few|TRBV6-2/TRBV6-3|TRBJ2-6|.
TGTGCCAGCACCCACTCTGGGGCCAACGTCCTGACTTTC
CASTHSGANVLTF
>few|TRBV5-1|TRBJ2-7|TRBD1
TGCGCCAGCAGCTCGAACAGGGGCTACGAGCAGTACTTC
CASSSNRGYEQYF
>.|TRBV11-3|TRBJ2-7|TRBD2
TGTGCCAGCAGTGATGGACCGGGAGGGGTCGAGCAGTACTTC
CASSDGPGGVEQYF